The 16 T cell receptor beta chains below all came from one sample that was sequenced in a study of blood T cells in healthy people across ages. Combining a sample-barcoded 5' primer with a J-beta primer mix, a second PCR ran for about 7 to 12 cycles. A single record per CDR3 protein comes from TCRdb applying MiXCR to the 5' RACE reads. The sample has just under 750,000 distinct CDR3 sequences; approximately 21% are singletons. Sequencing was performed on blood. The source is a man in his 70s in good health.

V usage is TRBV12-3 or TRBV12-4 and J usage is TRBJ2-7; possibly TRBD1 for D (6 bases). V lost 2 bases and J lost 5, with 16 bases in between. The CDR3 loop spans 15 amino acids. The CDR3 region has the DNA TGTGCCAGCAGTTTATCACAGGGAAGGCGCCACGAGCAGTACGTC. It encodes CASSLSQGRRHEQYV.

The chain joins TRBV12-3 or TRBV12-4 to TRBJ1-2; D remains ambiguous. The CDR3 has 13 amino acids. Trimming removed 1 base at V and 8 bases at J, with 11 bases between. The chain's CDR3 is CASSLDSAAGYTF. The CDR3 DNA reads TGTGCCAGCAGTTTAGACTCTGCGGCGGGCTACACCTTC.

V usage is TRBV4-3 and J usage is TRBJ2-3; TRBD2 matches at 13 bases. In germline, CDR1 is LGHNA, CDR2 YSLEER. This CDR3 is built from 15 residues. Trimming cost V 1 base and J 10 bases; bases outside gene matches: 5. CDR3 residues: CASSQGGTSGNAQYF. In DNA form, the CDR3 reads TGCGCCAGCAGCCAAGGGGGGACTAGCGGGAATGCGCAGTATTTT.

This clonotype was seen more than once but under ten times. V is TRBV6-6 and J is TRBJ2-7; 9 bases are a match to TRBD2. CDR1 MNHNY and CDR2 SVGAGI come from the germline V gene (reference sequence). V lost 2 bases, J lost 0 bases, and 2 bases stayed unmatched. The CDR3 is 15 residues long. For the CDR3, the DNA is TGTGCCAGCAGTTACCTAGCGGGATCCTCCTACGAGCAGTACGTC. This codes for CASSYLAGSSYEQYV.

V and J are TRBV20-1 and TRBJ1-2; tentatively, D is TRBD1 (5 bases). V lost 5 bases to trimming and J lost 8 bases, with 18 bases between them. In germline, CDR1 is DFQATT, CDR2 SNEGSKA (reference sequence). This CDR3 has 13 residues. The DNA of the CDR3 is TGCAGTGCTCAACGCAGGGAGTGGCTCGGCTACACCTTC. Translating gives CSAQRREWLGYTF.

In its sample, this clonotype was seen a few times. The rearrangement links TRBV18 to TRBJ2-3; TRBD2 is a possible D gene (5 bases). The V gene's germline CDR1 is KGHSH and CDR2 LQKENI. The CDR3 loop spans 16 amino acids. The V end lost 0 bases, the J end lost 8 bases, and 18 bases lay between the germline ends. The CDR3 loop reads CASSPPVLATAGTQYF. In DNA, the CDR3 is TGTGCCAGCTCACCACCAGTCTTAGCGACGGCTGGTACGCAGTATTTT.

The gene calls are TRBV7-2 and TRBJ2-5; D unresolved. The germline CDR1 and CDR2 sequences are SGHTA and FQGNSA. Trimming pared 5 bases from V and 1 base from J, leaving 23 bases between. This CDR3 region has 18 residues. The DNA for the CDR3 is TGTGCCAGCAGCCTGGGCTTTCTAAGTTCCTCCACCCAAGAGACCCAGTACTTC. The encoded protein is CASSLGFLSSSTQETQYF. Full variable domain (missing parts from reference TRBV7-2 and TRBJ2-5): GAGVSQSPSNKVTEKGKDVELRCDPISGHTALYWYRQSLGQGLEFLIYFQGNSAPDKSGLPSDRFSAERTGGSVSTLTIQRTQQEDSAVYLCASSLGFLSSSTQETQYFGPGTRLLVL.

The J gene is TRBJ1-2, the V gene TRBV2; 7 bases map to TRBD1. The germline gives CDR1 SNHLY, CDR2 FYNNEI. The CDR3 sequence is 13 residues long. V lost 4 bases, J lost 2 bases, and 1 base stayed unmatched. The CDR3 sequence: CASSAGGNYGYTF. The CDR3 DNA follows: TGTGCCAGCAGTGCAGGGGGGAACTATGGCTACACCTTC. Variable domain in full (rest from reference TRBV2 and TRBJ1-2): EPEVTQTPSHQVTQMGQEVILRCVPISNHLYFYWYRQILGQKVEFLVSFYNNEISEKSEIFDDQFSVERPDGSNFTLKIRSTKLEDSAMYFCASSAGGNYGYTFGSGTRLTVV.

The CDR3 loop reads CASSLGWDSNGYTF. The CDR3 coding sequence is TGCGCCAGCAGCTTGGGGTGGGACAGTAATGGCTACACCTTC. This chain connects TRBV5-1 to TRBJ1-2; 7 nucleotides align to TRBD1. This CDR3 spans 14 amino acids. The germline CDR1 and CDR2 sequences are SGHRS and YFSETQ. V shed 0 bases, J shed 6 bases, and the junction held 5 bases outside the gene matches.

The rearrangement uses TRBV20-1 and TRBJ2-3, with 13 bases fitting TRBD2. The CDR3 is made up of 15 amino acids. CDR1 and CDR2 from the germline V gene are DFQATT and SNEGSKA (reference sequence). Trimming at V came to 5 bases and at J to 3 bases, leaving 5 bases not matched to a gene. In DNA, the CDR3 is TGCAGTGCTTTGACGGGACTAGCGGGGACAGATACGCAGTATTTT. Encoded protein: CSALTGLAGTDTQYF.

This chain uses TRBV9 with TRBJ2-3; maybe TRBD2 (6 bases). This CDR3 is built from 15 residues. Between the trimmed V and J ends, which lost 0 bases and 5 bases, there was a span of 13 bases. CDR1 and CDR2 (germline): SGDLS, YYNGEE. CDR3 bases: TGTGCCAGCAGCGTAGATGGACTACCCCAAGATACGCAGTATTTT. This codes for CASSVDGLPQDTQYF.

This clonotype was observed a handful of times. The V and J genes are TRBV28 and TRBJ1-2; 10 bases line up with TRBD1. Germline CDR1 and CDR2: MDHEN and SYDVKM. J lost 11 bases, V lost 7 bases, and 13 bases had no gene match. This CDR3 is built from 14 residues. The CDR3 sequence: CASKGQGSTSGYTF. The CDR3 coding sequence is TGTGCCAGCAAGGGACAGGGGTCCACCTCAGGGTACACCTTC.

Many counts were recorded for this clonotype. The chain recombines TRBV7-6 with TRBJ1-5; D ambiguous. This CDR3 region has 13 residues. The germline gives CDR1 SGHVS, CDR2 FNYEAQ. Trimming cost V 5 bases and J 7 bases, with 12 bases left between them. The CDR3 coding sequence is TGTGCCAGCAGCCCCGACAACACACAGCCCCAGCATTTT. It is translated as CASSPDNTQPQHF.

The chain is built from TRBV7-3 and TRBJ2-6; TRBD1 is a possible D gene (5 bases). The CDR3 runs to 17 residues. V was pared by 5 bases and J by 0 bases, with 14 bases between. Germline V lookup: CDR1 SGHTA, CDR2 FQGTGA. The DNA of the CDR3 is TGTGCCAGCAGCAAGACAGACAGTAGCTCTGGGGCCAACGTCCTGACTTTC. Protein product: CASSKTDSSSGANVLTF.

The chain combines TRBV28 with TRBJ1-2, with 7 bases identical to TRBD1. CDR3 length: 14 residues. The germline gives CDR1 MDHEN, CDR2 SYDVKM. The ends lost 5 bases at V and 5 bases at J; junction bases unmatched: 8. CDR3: CASSPGGFWYGYTF. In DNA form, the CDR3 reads TGTGCCAGCAGTCCAGGGGGGTTTTGGTATGGCTACACCTTC.

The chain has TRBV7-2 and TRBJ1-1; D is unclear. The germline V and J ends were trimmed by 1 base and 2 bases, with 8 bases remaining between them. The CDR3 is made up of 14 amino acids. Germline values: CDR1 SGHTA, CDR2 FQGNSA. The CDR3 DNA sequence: TGTGCCAGCAGCTTAGGCAGACCTAACACTGAAGCTTTCTTT. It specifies CASSLGRPNTEAFF.